The 27 T cell receptor beta chains given below trace back to one sample, sequenced in a study of CD8 T cells in ankylosing spondylitis. A single record per CDR3 protein comes from TCRdb applying MiXCR to the 5' RACE reads. The sample holds approximately 240,000 distinct CDR3 sequences; over 9.5% are singletons and the top ten take 2.5% to 3%. Sequenced sample: blood, either unsorted or a sorted T cell fraction (not recorded which). The origin of the receptors is a male donor with ankylosing spondylitis or in good health (not recorded which).

This clonotype was observed at least ten times. The gene calls are TRBV7-8 and TRBJ2-7, with D perhaps TRBD1 (7 bases). The CDR3 is 14 residues long. Germline values: CDR1 SGHVS, CDR2 FQNEAQ. V was clipped by 0 bases and J by 8 bases, with 14 bases between them. The CDR3 spells CASSLAGQGGKQYF. The DNA for the CDR3 is TGTGCCAGCAGCTTAGCGGGGCAGGGGGGCAAGCAGTACTTC. Based on the CDR3 plus reference TRBV7-8 and TRBJ2-7, the full variable domain is GAGVSQSPRYKVAKRGQDVALRCDPISGHVSLFWYQQALGQGPEFLTYFQNEAQLDKSGLPSDRFFAERPEGSVSTLKIQRTQQEDSAVYLCASSLAGQGGKQYFGPGTRLTVT.

This clonotype came up many times. The V and J genes are TRBV4-2 and TRBJ2-1; no clear D gene. The CDR3 spans 14 residues. V lost 0 bases and J lost 4, with 7 bases in between. Germline CDR1 and CDR2: LGHNA and YNFKEQ. The CDR3 DNA reads TGTGCCAGCAGCCAAGAAATGTTTTACAATGAGCAGTTCTTC. Residues: CASSQEMFYNEQFF.

This clonotype was observed at least ten times. The V and J genes are TRBV3-1 and TRBJ2-1, with 15 bases that match TRBD2. The CDR3 totals 16 residues. The V gene's germline CDR1 is LGHDT and CDR2 YNNKEL (reference sequence). V lost 1 base and J lost 9; bases outside the gene matches: 4. The CDR3: CASSQAGTSGRSEQFF. The CDR3 DNA follows: TGTGCCAGCAGCCAAGCCGGGACTAGCGGGAGGAGTGAGCAGTTCTTC.

A note on this clonotype: One end of the junction does not line up with germline, which may come from a read error. The chain has TRBV15 and TRBJ2-7; possible D gene TRBD2, 6 bases. CDR1 and CDR2 (germline): LNHNV, YYDKDF (reference sequence). This CDR3 spans 12 amino acids. CDR3 sequence reads: CGTSPGTYEQYF. The CDR3, as DNA: TGTGGCACCAGCCCAGGGACTTACGAGCAGTACTTC.

In its sample, this clonotype was seen many times. V gene TRBV5-1 combines with J gene TRBJ2-5, with unresolved D. V was shortened by 1 base and J by 4 bases, with 14 bases between the two germline ends. Germline V gives CDR1 SGHRS, CDR2 YFSETQ. The CDR3 is made up of 15 amino acids. The CDR3 nucleotides are TGCGCCAGCAGCTTGTCTTCAGGATCTTCAGAGACCCAGTACTTC. Translation gives CASSLSSGSSETQYF.

At least ten counts were recorded for this clonotype. J is TRBJ2-5 and V is TRBV12-3 or TRBV12-4; D is undetermined. V was cut by 6 bases and J by 5 bases, with 13 bases left in between. This CDR3 is 13 amino acids long. The CDR3 DNA sequence: TGTGCCAGCAGCCCTGGGGTGGAGGAGACCCAGTACTTC. Its translation is CASSPGVEETQYF.

To note about this clonotype: Given a much more abundant clone one base away, this may be a read error. The chain employs TRBV5-1 and TRBJ1-2; 7 nucleotides align to TRBD1. Germline CDR1 reads SGHRS; CDR2 reads YFSETQ. CDR3 length equals 16 residues. In DNA form, the CDR3 reads TGCGCCACCAGCTATCTGACAGGGATGCTGGACTATGGCTACACCTTC. Translating gives CATSYLTGMLDYGYTF.

The chain is built from TRBV7-2 and TRBJ2-7, with 9 bases fitting TRBD2. The V gene end was trimmed by 3 bases and the J gene end by 4 bases; junction bases not matched to a gene: 4. The CDR3 consists of 14 residues. The germline V gene encodes CDR1 SGHTA and CDR2 FQGNSA. The CDR3 DNA reads as TGTGCCAGCAGCTTGGGAGCGGGGGGTTACGAGCAGTACTTC. Its translation is CASSLGAGGYEQYF.

Comment on this clonotype: Being one base from a much bigger clone, this may be a read error. Likely a read error: the CDR3 ends without its conserved phenylalanine or tryptophan. CDR3 sequence reads: CASSPSGTYNEQFL. In DNA form, the CDR3 reads TGTGCCAGCAGCCCTAGCGGGACCTACAATGAGCAGTTCCTC. This sequence joins TRBV7-9 and TRBJ2-1, with 9 bases that match TRBD2. The germline V gene encodes CDR1 SEHNR and CDR2 FQNEAQ (reference sequence). J gave up 2 bases and V 5 bases, and 1 base lay outside the gene matches. The CDR3 covers 14 residues.

Points on this clonotype: It may be a read error: a sequence one base away is much more abundant. The gene calls are TRBV6-1 and TRBJ1-5; D perhaps matches TRBD1 (6 bases). This CDR3 has 16 amino acids. Germline CDR1 reads MNHNS; CDR2 reads SASEGT. The CDR3 region is CASSEMTGISNQSQHF. For the CDR3, the DNA is TGTGCCAGCAGTGAAATGACAGGAATTAGCAATCAGTCCCAGCATTTT.

In its sample, this clonotype was seen many times. The chain links TRBV30 to TRBJ2-3; D tentatively reads TRBD1 or TRBD2 (6 bases each). The CDR3 covers 14 residues. V lost 0 bases and J lost 10, with 17 bases in between. The germline V gene encodes CDR1 GTSNPN and CDR2 SVGIG (reference sequence). CDR3 protein: CAWSVSGERGAQYF. DNA of the CDR3: TGTGCCTGGAGTGTCTCCGGAGAGAGGGGGGCGCAGTATTTT.

At least ten counts were recorded for this clonotype. The chain links TRBV4-1 to TRBJ1-5; 7 bases are shared with TRBD1. Germline CDR1 MGHRA, CDR2 YSYEKL. This CDR3 contains 14 residues. Trimming cost V 4 bases and J 5 bases; bases outside gene matches: 5. The CDR3 bases are TGCGCCAGCAGCCTCACAACAGGGGATCAGCCCCAGCATTTT. Residues: CASSLTTGDQPQHF.

This clonotype was observed at least ten times. The V and J genes are TRBV7-2 and TRBJ2-2, with D perhaps assigned TRBD1 or TRBD2 (5 bases each). CDR1 and CDR2 from the germline V gene are SGHTA and FQGNSA. The CDR3 covers 13 residues. Trimming stripped 3 bases from V and 8 bases from J, with 10 bases between. The CDR3 coding sequence is TGTGCCAGCAGCTTGGGACCTCTGGGGGAGCTGTTTTTT. This sequence encodes CASSLGPLGELFF.

This clonotype appeared a few times. The chain joins TRBV12-3 or TRBV12-4 to TRBJ2-3; the match to TRBD1 covers 9 bases. The junction had 25 bases not matched to a gene; V was cut back by 8 bases and J by 4 bases. The CDR3 totals 20 residues. In DNA, the CDR3 is TGTGCCAGCGCGGGACCCCGAAGAGGTCGGACAGGGGAGGGATCAGATACGCAGTATTTT. It translates to CASAGPRRGRTGEGSDTQYF.

Ten or more counts support this clonotype. The CDR3 DNA follows: TGTGCCAGCAGTTCCAGCGACAGGGGAGACGCTGAAGCTTTCTTT. This sequence encodes CASSSSDRGDAEAFF. V is TRBV25-1 and J is TRBJ1-1; 8 bases match TRBD1. There are 15 residues in the CDR3. The V segment lost 5 bases and the J segment 6 bases; nucleotides outside the gene matches: 11. Germline V gives CDR1 MGHDK, CDR2 SYGVNS.

This clonotype was counted many times. CDR3 loop: CASSQVGRNTEAFF. CDR3 sequence (DNA): TGTGCCAGCAGCCAGGTTGGGAGGAACACTGAAGCTTTCTTT. The chain links TRBV6-1 to TRBJ1-1; no clear D. Germline lookup yields CDR1 MNHNS and CDR2 SASEGT. The CDR3 runs 14 residues. Trimming removed 6 bases from V and 1 base from J, with 12 bases in between.

This clonotype occurred many times. The chain uses TRBV10-2 and TRBJ1-2, with 9 positions matching TRBD1. The CDR3 contains 14 residues. Germline CDR1 and CDR2: WSHSY and SAAADI. J gave up 9 bases and V 4 bases, and 9 bases lay outside the gene matches. CDR3 sequence (DNA): TGCGCCAGCAGTGGCCGGACAGGGGAGAGGAGCTACACCTTC. Its translation: CASSGRTGERSYTF.

This clonotype occurred many times. The CDR3 protein is CASSPQAGREGRDTQYF. CDR3 nucleotides: TGTGCCAGCAGCCCCCAGGCGGGGCGGGAGGGAAGAGATACGCAGTATTTT. J is TRBJ2-3 and V is TRBV7-2; 9 positions match TRBD2. V dropped 5 bases and J dropped 5; count of bases not matched to a gene: 14. The germline V gene has CDR1 SGHTA and CDR2 FQGNSA. The CDR3 is 17 residues long.

This clonotype was counted a few times. This chain joins TRBV10-3 and TRBJ2-1; D unclear. Deletions cut 4 bases from V and 0 bases from J, with 7 bases between. This CDR3 contains 14 residues. The germline V gene has CDR1 ENHRY and CDR2 SYGVKD. The DNA for the CDR3 is TGTGCCATCAGTGGGCGAAGCTCCTACAATGAGCAGTTCTTC. This codes for CAISGRSSYNEQFF.

This clonotype appeared many times. The chain combines TRBV7-9 with TRBJ2-7, with TRBD1 matching 8 bases. Germline V gene lookup returns CDR1 SEHNR and CDR2 FQNEAQ (reference sequence). Trimming removed 5 bases from V and 5 bases from J; junction bases left unmatched: 8. The CDR3 is made up of 14 amino acids. The CDR3: CASSPGQGRNEQYF. CDR3 DNA sequence: TGTGCCAGCAGCCCAGGACAGGGTAGAAACGAGCAGTACTTC.

To note about this clonotype: A much larger clone differs from this one at a single base, so this may be a read error. This chain connects TRBV4-1 to TRBJ2-3; 14 nucleotides agree with TRBD2. The CDR3 totals 16 residues. Germline V gene lookup returns CDR1 MGHRA and CDR2 YSYEKL. The CDR3, as DNA: TGCGCCTGCAGCCCGGGACTAGCGGGAGTCGGAGATACGCAGTATTTT. Protein product: CACSPGLAGVGDTQYF.

There are many counts of this clonotype. This rearrangement joins TRBV20-1 to TRBJ2-3, with D possibly being TRBD2 (6 bases). V lost 5 bases and J lost 0, with 30 bases in between. Germline V gene lookup returns CDR1 DFQATT and CDR2 SNEGSKA (reference sequence). The CDR3 has 20 amino acids. The CDR3 DNA sequence: TGCAGTGCTCCCTCCGGGACTTCCCTTCACCGAACATCTAGCACAGATACGCAGTATTTT. Translated: CSAPSGTSLHRTSSTDTQYF.

This clonotype was seen many times. The V and J genes are TRBV4-2 and TRBJ2-7; 7 bases map to TRBD2. The CDR3 is 14 residues long. Germline CDR1 is LGHNA and CDR2 is YNFKEQ. With V trimmed by 0 bases and J by 4 bases, 3 bases remained unmatched. The CDR3, as DNA: TGTGCCAGCAGCCAAGACCCTAGCGGATACGAGCAGTACTTC. The encoded protein is CASSQDPSGYEQYF.

Many counts were recorded for this clonotype. The chain links TRBV5-1 to TRBJ2-5; 11 nucleotides agree with TRBD2. Germline V CDR1 and CDR2: SGHRS, YFSETQ. The V and J ends lost 4 bases and 3 bases, in that order; junction bases with no gene match: 14. This CDR3 is 18 amino acids long. The CDR3 sequence is CASSHSGGLADGEETQYF. CDR3 DNA: TGCGCCAGCAGCCACTCAGGGGGACTAGCGGACGGAGAAGAGACCCAGTACTTC.

This clonotype has a count of ten or more. The CDR3 here is CASSQDEAAGLNTEAFF. Written as DNA, the CDR3 is TGTGCCAGCAGCCAAGATGAGGCAGCCGGACTCAACACTGAAGCTTTCTTT. This chain links TRBV4-2 with TRBJ1-1, with D uncertain. The V and J ends lost 0 bases and 2 bases respectively, with 16 bases between them. The CDR3 has 17 residues. Per germline, CDR1 LGHNA and CDR2 YNFKEQ.

On this clonotype itself: Just one base apart from a much larger clone, this may be a read error. The chain recombines TRBV2 with TRBJ2-7, with 7 bases that match TRBD1. The CDR3 runs 16 residues. Germline V CDR1 and CDR2: SNHLY, FYNNEI. CDR3: CANSEGLGTAKYEQYF. In DNA, the CDR3 is TGTGCCAACAGTGAAGGATTAGGGACAGCCAAGTACGAGCAGTACTTC.

This clonotype appeared many times. This chain uses TRBV20-1 with TRBJ1-1, with D perhaps TRBD1 (5 bases). Germline values: CDR1 DFQATT, CDR2 SNEGSKA (reference sequence). The CDR3 consists of 12 residues. Trimming shortened V by 0 bases and J by 5 bases, and 7 bases separated the two germline ends. CDR3 nucleotide sequence: TGCAGTGCTAGAGATGGGGGGACTGAAGCTTTCTTT. Its translation: CSARDGGTEAFF.